Shown below are 27 T cell receptor beta chains from a single sample sequenced in a study of CD8+ T cells in alopecia areata. Treatment noted: oral pan-JAK inhibitor, 5-10 mg twice daily. It was cDNA, reverse transcribed from extracted RNA, that served as the sequencing template. The method was immunoSEQ multiplex PCR; TCRdb's version includes in-frame clones alone and lacks a portion of them. The table lists 200,000 to 250,000 clones, around 65% of them singletons, with 4% to 5% in the top ten. Sequencing used CD4+ T cells sorted from blood, obtained at week 4, from a patient treated with tofacitinib. These receptors all stem from a human donor with alopecia areata.

V usage is TRBV6-6 and J usage is TRBJ1-5; D gene uncertain. CDR1 MNHNY and CDR2 SVGAGI come from the germline V gene (reference sequence). Trimming removed 2 bases at V and 5 bases at J, with 10 bases between. The CDR3 extends over 14 amino acids. CDR3 protein: CASSYKGWDQPQHF. The CDR3 DNA reads as TGTGCCAGCAGTTACAAGGGCTGGGATCAGCCCCAGCATTTT.

The rearrangement uses TRBV7-2 and TRBJ2-2; possible D gene TRBD1, 6 bases. The CDR3 consists of 14 residues. The V gene's germline CDR1 is SGHTA and CDR2 FQGNSA. The V end lost 5 bases, the J end lost 5 bases, and 12 bases lay between the germline ends. This chain's CDR3 is CASSLHRDTGELFF. The CDR3 DNA is TGTGCCAGCAGCCTCCACAGGGATACCGGGGAGCTGTTTTTT. Using reference TRBV7-2 and TRBJ2-2 for the parts outside the CDR3, the full variable domain is GAGVSQSPSNKVTEKGKDVELRCDPISGHTALYWYRQSLGQGLEFLIYFQGNSAPDKSGLPSDRFSAERTGGSVSTLTIQRTQQEDSAVYLCASSLHRDTGELFFGEGSRLTVL.

V gene TRBV10-3 combines with J gene TRBJ2-7; 14 nucleotides line up with TRBD2. The CDR3 length is 14 residues. Per germline, CDR1 ENHRY and CDR2 SYGVKD. V dropped 10 bases and J dropped 2; count of bases not matched to a gene: 4. CDR3: CATQTSGGAYEQYF. CDR3 DNA: TGTGCCACCCAGACTAGCGGGGGGGCCTACGAGCAGTACTTC.

CDR3: CASSLASYNEQFF. CDR3 nucleotide sequence: TGTGCCAGCAGCTTAGCGAGTTACAATGAGCAGTTCTTC. The chain uses TRBV5-4 and TRBJ2-1; D not certain. V gave up 2 bases and J gave up 4 bases, with 7 bases separating them. Germline CDR1 is SGHNT and CDR2 is YYREEE (reference sequence). This CDR3 has 13 amino acids.

The chain combines TRBV19 with TRBJ2-2, with D possibly being TRBD2 (7 bases). The CDR3 runs to 15 residues. CDR1 LNHDA and CDR2 SQIVND come from the germline V gene (reference sequence). Trimming shortened V by 6 bases and J by 3 bases, and 14 bases separated the two germline ends. The DNA for the CDR3 is TGTGCCAGTAGCGGACTAGGGGGAGACACCGGGGAGCTGTTTTTT. Translation gives CASSGLGGDTGELFF.

In its sample, this clone was seen a few times. The V gene is TRBV6-1, the J gene TRBJ2-1, with TRBD2 matching over 8 bases. The CDR3 covers 15 residues. V was pared by 8 bases and J by 7 bases, with 13 bases of the junction left unmatched. Germline V gene sequence: CDR1 MNHNS, CDR2 SASEGT. The CDR3 spells CASFSRTSRGNEQFF. The CDR3, as DNA: TGTGCCAGCTTTTCACGGACTAGCCGAGGGAATGAGCAGTTCTTC.

CDR3: CASSFWGQGSNQPQHF. The CDR3 bases are TGTGCCAGCAGCTTTTGGGGACAGGGGAGCAATCAGCCCCAGCATTTT. V gene TRBV7-9 combines with J gene TRBJ1-5; 10 nucleotides agree with TRBD1. The J segment lost 1 base and the V segment lost 3 bases, leaving 3 bases of the junction unmatched. The CDR3 is 16 amino acids. CDR1 SEHNR and CDR2 FQNEAQ come from the germline V gene (reference sequence).

This chain uses TRBV30 with TRBJ2-7, with D perhaps TRBD1 or TRBD2 (6 bases each). The V end was cut by 0 bases, the J end by 3 bases, with 12 bases between. Germline V gene data show CDR1 as GTSNPN and CDR2 as SVGIG (reference sequence). There are 14 residues in the CDR3. The DNA of the CDR3 is TGTGCCTGGAGTGTAGGGGGGATCGTCTACGAGCAGTACTTC. Translated, it gives CAWSVGGIVYEQYF.

This sequence joins TRBV2 and TRBJ1-6; weak D call: TRBD1 (5 bases). Germline CDR1 reads SNHLY; CDR2 reads FYNNEI. Trimming took off 7 bases at V and 7 bases at J, with 17 bases between the two ends. The CDR3 covers 15 residues. This CDR3 reads CASNSSPGGNSPLHF. The CDR3 DNA reads TGTGCCAGCAATTCAAGCCCTGGGGGGAATTCACCCCTCCACTTT.

The count of this clone is one. This chain uses TRBV5-5 with TRBJ2-1; unclear D gene. Germline CDR1 is SGHKS and CDR2 is YYEKEE (reference sequence). Trimming stripped 0 bases from V and 2 bases from J, with 6 bases between. This CDR3 region has 14 residues. CDR3 in amino acids: CASSLGHAYNEQFF. The DNA for the CDR3 is TGTGCCAGCAGCTTGGGGCACGCCTACAATGAGCAGTTCTTC.

The chain combines TRBV5-1 with TRBJ2-3; D ambiguous. Trimming removed 5 bases from V and 4 bases from J, with 14 bases in between. This CDR3 is 14 amino acids long. Germline V lookup: CDR1 SGHRS, CDR2 YFSETQ. The CDR3 protein is CASREPSSSDTQYF. CDR3 coding DNA: TGCGCCAGCAGGGAGCCCTCGAGCTCAGATACGCAGTATTTT.

This clone came up once. This specimen includes other DNA sequences encoding the same CDR3. The chain employs TRBV30 and TRBJ1-6, with 8 positions matching TRBD1. Trimming took 0 bases from V and 10 from J; bases not matched to a gene: 2. The germline V gene encodes CDR1 GTSNPN and CDR2 SVGIG (reference sequence). This CDR3 is 13 amino acids long. The CDR3 here is CAWSVQGGSPLHF. The CDR3 nucleotides are TGTGCCTGGAGTGTACAGGGGGGATCACCCCTCCACTTT.

The chain has TRBV11-2 and TRBJ1-1, with 10 nucleotides matching TRBD1. CDR1 is SGHAT, CDR2 FQNNGV, per germline. The CDR3 is 17 amino acids. V trimming: 4 bases; J trimming: 6 bases; junction bases outside the gene matches: 14. CDR3 sequence: CASSSRLPGQGSPEAFF. The CDR3 region has the DNA TGTGCCAGCAGCTCCCGTCTCCCGGGACAGGGGAGCCCTGAAGCTTTCTTT.

The J gene is TRBJ2-7, the V gene TRBV25-1; D uncertain. Germline lookup yields CDR1 MGHDK and CDR2 SYGVNS. This CDR3 is built from 14 residues. V was shortened by 3 bases and J by 5 bases, with 14 bases between the two germline ends. CDR3 amino acids: CASSDAETYNEQYF. The CDR3 DNA follows: TGTGCCAGCAGTGATGCCGAGACGTATAACGAGCAGTACTTC.

Details on this clone: One end of the junction is discordant with germline, which a read error may explain. The rearrangement joins TRBV25-1 to TRBJ2-4; 9 nucleotides align to TRBD1. The CDR3 totals 13 residues. CDR1 is MGHDK, CDR2 SYGVNS, per germline. CDR3 in amino acids: CASSLAIGTGKSF. CDR3 bases: TGTGCCAGCAGCCTGGCGATAGGGACAGGGAAGAGCTTC.

This clone was counted between two and nine times. CDR3 nucleotide sequence: TGTGCCAGCAGCTCCGGGACAGGGGCCTACGAGCAGTACTTC. The encoded protein is CASSSGTGAYEQYF. The chain recombines TRBV5-8 with TRBJ2-7; 10 bases map to TRBD1. J gave up 2 bases and V 3 bases, and 2 bases lay outside the gene matches. The CDR3 extends over 14 amino acids. From germline, CDR1 is SGHTS and CDR2 YDEGEE.

A remark on this clone: Different DNA sequences within this sample yield the same CDR3. The chain carries TRBV29-1 and TRBJ1-5, with D unclear. Looked up from germline, CDR1 is SQVTM and CDR2 is ANQGSEA. The V end lost 4 bases, the J end lost 2 bases, and 6 bases lay between the germline ends. The CDR3 is 12 residues long. The CDR3 loop is CSVGQGNQPQHF. The DNA of the CDR3 is TGCAGCGTTGGGCAGGGCAATCAGCCCCAGCATTTT.

V gene TRBV25-1 combines with J gene TRBJ1-2; D perhaps matches TRBD1 (6 bases). Germline CDR1 reads MGHDK; CDR2 reads SYGVNS. Trimming removed 5 bases at V and 4 bases at J, with 14 bases between. The CDR3 runs to 14 residues. The chain's CDR3 is CASSPLDRFYGYTF. The CDR3 nucleotides are TGTGCCAGCAGTCCTCTGGACAGATTCTATGGCTACACCTTC.

The chain couples TRBV25-1 to TRBJ2-5; D call uncertain. V was pared by 1 base and J by 2 bases, with 5 bases between. The CDR3 runs to 13 residues. Per germline, CDR1 MGHDK and CDR2 SYGVNS. In DNA form, the CDR3 reads TGTGCCAGCAGTGAATCCCCACAAGAGACCCAGTACTTC. Residues: CASSESPQETQYF. The whole variable domain, remainder taken from reference TRBV25-1 and TRBJ2-5, is EADIYQTPRYLVIGTGKKITLECSQTMGHDKMYWYQQDPGMELHLIHYSYGVNSTEKGDLSSESTVSRIRTEHFPLTLESARPSHTSQYLCASSESPQETQYFGPGTRLLVL.

CDR3 coding DNA: TGCGCCAGCAGCTTGGTCCGGGGGGAGCAAGAGACCCAGTACTTC. It yields the protein CASSLVRGEQETQYF. The J gene is TRBJ2-5, the V gene TRBV5-1, with TRBD2 identical over 7 bases. Trimming took 0 bases from V and 2 from J; bases not matched to a gene: 4. CDR1 and CDR2 (germline): SGHRS, YFSETQ. The CDR3 extends over 15 amino acids.

The chain has TRBV18 and TRBJ1-1; no clear D gene. Germline V gene data show CDR1 as KGHSH and CDR2 as LQKENI. The CDR3 has 13 residues. Trimming pared 5 bases from V and 1 base from J, leaving 8 bases between. DNA of the CDR3: TGTGCCAGCTCAGACATCACGAACACTGAAGCTTTCTTT. It translates to CASSDITNTEAFF.

This chain connects TRBV19 to TRBJ1-4; D is possibly TRBD1 (5 bases). The V end lost 6 bases, the J end lost 0 bases, and 8 bases lay between the germline ends. The CDR3 consists of 14 residues. In germline, CDR1 is LNHDA, CDR2 SQIVND (reference sequence). CDR3 loop: CASRGTATNEKLFF. CDR3 in DNA: TGTGCCAGTAGGGGGACGGCAACTAATGAAAAACTGTTTTTT.

This clone was seen a handful of times. This chain joins TRBV29-1 and TRBJ2-3, with TRBD2 matching over 8 bases. Looked up from germline, CDR1 is SQVTM and CDR2 is ANQGSEA. Trimming took 4 bases from V and 4 from J; bases not matched to a gene: 7. The CDR3 sequence is 14 residues long. CDR3 region: CSVGAGGRSDTQYF. CDR3 nucleotides: TGCAGCGTTGGTGCGGGGGGAAGATCAGATACGCAGTATTTT.

The rearrangement joins TRBV30 to TRBJ1-4; TRBD1 agrees at 10 bases. CDR1 and CDR2 from the germline V gene are GTSNPN and SVGIG (reference sequence). The CDR3 runs 14 residues. The CDR3 DNA follows: TGTGCTAGCGACAGGGGGCGCATGAATGAAAAACTGTTTTTT. It encodes CASDRGRMNEKLFF.

The J gene is TRBJ2-1, the V gene TRBV4-3; tentatively, D is TRBD2 (5 bases). The germline V gene encodes CDR1 LGHNA and CDR2 YSLEER. CDR3 length: 16 amino acids. Trimming removed 1 base from V and 1 base from J, with 11 bases in between. CDR3 loop: CASSQVWERSYNEQFF. The DNA of the CDR3 is TGCGCCAGCAGCCAAGTCTGGGAGAGGTCCTACAATGAGCAGTTCTTC.

This rearrangement joins TRBV6-6 to TRBJ1-2; 7 nucleotides align to TRBD1. With 0 bases clipped from V and 7 bases from J, the junction kept 2 bases outside the gene matches. The length of the CDR3 is 13 residues. Germline V lookup: CDR1 MNHNY, CDR2 SVGAGI (reference sequence). CDR3 sequence reads: CASSYSTGSGYTF. The DNA for the CDR3 is TGTGCCAGCAGTTACTCGACAGGGTCTGGCTACACCTTC.

The chain is built from TRBV5-1 and TRBJ1-6, with 7 nucleotides matching TRBD1. The CDR3 has 16 amino acids. Germline V gene data show CDR1 as SGHRS and CDR2 as YFSETQ. J gave up 3 bases and V 4 bases, and 7 bases lay outside the gene matches. CDR3 amino acids: CASSEPGTDYNSPLHF. CDR3 DNA sequence: TGCGCCAGCAGCGAACCCGGGACAGACTATAATTCACCCCTCCACTTT. Full variable domain (rest looked up from reference TRBV5-1 and TRBJ1-6): KAGVTQTPRYLIKTRGQQVTLSCSPISGHRSVSWYQQTPGQGLQFLFEYFSETQRNKGNFPGRFSGRQFSNSRSEMNVSTLELGDSALYLCASSEPGTDYNSPLHFGNGTRLTVT.